The rows below give T cell receptor delta chains drawn from one sample of a study of delta chain sequences of gamma delta T cells. TCRdb reran clone calling via CATT on the 5' RACE reads. This table has 2,000 to 3,000 delta-chain clones, 5% to 6.5% appearing once. The specimen was either unsorted cells or a sorted T cell fraction (not recorded which). Receptors were obtained from a human donor in good health. CDR3s include the opening cysteine and the closing phenylalanine or tryptophan. Clone sizes are given selectively: once, few, many, or a class where the clone is expanded.

clone_size v_call cdr3_aa
medium-sized TRDV2 CACDTLGMYTDKLIF
NA TRDV2 CACDTLGLLGDTRSWDTRQMFF
medium-sized TRDV2 CACDTVMGDTPWDTRQMFF
NA TRDV2 CACDTVARLGETDDKLIF
NA TRDV1 CALGELGRTAPKYFRRADKLIF
medium-sized TRDV2 CACDTLGETDKLIF
few TRDV2 CACDSIRTGGPEHKLIF
many TRDV2 CACDTVGGGLTDKLIF
NA TRDV1 CALGEPPMFLLGDPSYTDKLIF
medium-sized TRDV1 CALGELRFGDSIPYTDKLIF
medium-sized TRDV1 CALGELIGVFLPVLGDTKLIF
many TRDV2 CACDTIGRTGDAYTDKLIF
few TRDV1 CALGEFPFYEGWGMPLYTDKLIF
many TRDV2 CACDNVLGERGDASWDTRQMFF
many TRDV2 CACDTLGAHTDKLIF
medium-sized TRDV2 CACDPLVLGDTQTDKLIF
many TRDV2 CACDTVGMKSPDKLIF
medium-sized TRDV2 CACDTIELGTDKLIF
few TRDV2 CACDTVGLGDTGDKLIF
NA TRDV1 CALGTTSYSYWGTDKLIF
medium-sized TRDV2 CACDTIGGPPLTAQLFF
few TRDV2 CACDTLGESSWDTRQMFF
few TRDV2 CACDTLLGDTKGVGTDKLIF
few TRDV2 CACDPLGDKEDDKLIF
medium-sized TRDV2 CACDQLGDRADKLIF
NA TRDV1 CALGGVSLCLPTGGYCTDKLIF
medium-sized TRDV3 CAFMPYWGISGSDKLIF
NA TRDV2 CACDTLTTGGYPYTDKLIF
medium-sized TRDV2 CACDTVGSDTPHKLIF
medium-sized TRDV2 CACDNILGDTSSWDTRQMFF
many TRDV2 CACDTMGTPRYTDKLIF
few TRDV2 CACDTMGDKEDDKLIF
medium-sized TRDV2 CACDSIGGDDKLIF
medium-sized TRDV2 CACDPVLGDTPTTSSSWDTRQMFF
many TRDV1 CALGELNSMSRSRSWGIPNDKLIF
NA TRDV1 CALGEPVSHYTDKLIF
medium-sized TRDV2 CACDTAGGYGPPSSWDTRQMFF
medium-sized TRDV2 CACDPLLLGDTDKLIF
medium-sized TRDV3 CALSWEVLCLNWGIREPYTDKLIF
NA TRDV1 CALGELSFSLLGVPYTDKLIF
medium-sized TRDV2 CACDTAQTGGYSPDNSWDTRQMFF
few TRDV2 CACDTLGDKEDDKLIF
few TRDV2 CACDTVLGDKEDDKLIF
few TRDV1 CALGEPPMFLLGDTTDKLIF
medium-sized TRDV1 CALGELGLLWGKTDKLIF
few TRDV2 CACDTVLGGGRRRSTDKLIF
many TRDV1 CALGGDLVLGYTDKLIF
medium-sized TRDV1 CALGEPLFPALRGTPPLYTDKLIF
few TRDV1 CALGERPPRYGGYLWRTDKLIF
NA TRDV2 CALIPLGDKEDDKLIF
few TRDV2 CACDTLLTGVDSYTDKLIF
few TRDV2 CACDKVTGGRNTDKLIF